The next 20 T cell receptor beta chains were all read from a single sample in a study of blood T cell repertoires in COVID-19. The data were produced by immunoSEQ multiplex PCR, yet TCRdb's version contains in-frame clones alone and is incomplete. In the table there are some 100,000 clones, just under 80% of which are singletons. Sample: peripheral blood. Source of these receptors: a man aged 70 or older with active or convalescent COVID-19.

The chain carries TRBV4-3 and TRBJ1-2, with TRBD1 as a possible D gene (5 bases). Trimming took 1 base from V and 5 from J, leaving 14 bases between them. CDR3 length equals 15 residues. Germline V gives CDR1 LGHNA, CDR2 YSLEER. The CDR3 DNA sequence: TGCGCCAGCAGCCAAGGGAAAGGGGCGGGGTATGGCTACACCTTC. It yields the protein CASSQGKGAGYGYTF.

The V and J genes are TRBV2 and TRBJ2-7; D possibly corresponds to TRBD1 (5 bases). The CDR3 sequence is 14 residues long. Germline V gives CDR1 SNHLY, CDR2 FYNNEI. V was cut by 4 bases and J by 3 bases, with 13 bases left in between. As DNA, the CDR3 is TGTGCCAGCAGTGTGAATCTAGGGGACTACGAGCAGTACTTC. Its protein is CASSVNLGDYEQYF.

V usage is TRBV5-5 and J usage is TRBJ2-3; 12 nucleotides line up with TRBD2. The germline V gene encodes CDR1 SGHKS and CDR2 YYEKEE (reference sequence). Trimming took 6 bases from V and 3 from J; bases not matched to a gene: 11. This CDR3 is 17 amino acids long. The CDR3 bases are TGTGCCAGCACCCCACGGGTCACTAGCGGGAGGACAGATACGCAGTATTTT. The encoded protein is CASTPRVTSGRTDTQYF.

CDR3 in amino acids: CASSLWTGKAKNIQYF. The CDR3 bases are TGTGCCAGCAGCTTATGGACAGGGAAAGCCAAAAACATTCAGTACTTC. The chain carries TRBV7-9 and TRBJ2-4, with 8 bases that match TRBD1. This CDR3 is 16 amino acids long. The V gene end was trimmed by 2 bases and the J gene end by 0 bases; junction bases not matched to a gene: 3. In germline, CDR1 is SEHNR, CDR2 FQNEAQ (reference sequence).

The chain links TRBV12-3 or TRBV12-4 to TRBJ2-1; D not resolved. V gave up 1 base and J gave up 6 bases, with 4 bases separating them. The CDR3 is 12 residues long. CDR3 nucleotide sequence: TGTGCCAGCAGTTTAGTCAGCAATGAGCAGTTCTTC. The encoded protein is CASSLVSNEQFF.

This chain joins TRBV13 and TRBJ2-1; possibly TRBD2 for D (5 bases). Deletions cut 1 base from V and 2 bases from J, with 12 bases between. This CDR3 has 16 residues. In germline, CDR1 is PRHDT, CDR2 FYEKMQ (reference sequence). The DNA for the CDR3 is TGTGCCAGCAGCTTAGCCCCACTAGTGGCCTACAATGAGCAGTTCTTC. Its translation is CASSLAPLVAYNEQFF.

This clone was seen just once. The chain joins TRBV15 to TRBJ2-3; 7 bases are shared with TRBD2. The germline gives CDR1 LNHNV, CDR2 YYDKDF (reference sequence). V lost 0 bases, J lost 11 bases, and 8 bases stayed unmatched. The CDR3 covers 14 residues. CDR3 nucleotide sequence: TGTGCCACCAGCAGAGACCCTAGCGGTAACAGGCAGTATTTT. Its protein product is CATSRDPSGNRQYF.

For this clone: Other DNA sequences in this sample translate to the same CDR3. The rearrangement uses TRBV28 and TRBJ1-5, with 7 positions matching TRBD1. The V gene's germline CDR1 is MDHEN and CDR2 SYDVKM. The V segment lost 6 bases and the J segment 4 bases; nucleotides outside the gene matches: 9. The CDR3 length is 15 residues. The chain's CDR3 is CASRPGQAGNQPQHF. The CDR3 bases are TGTGCCAGCAGACCCGGACAGGCGGGGAATCAGCCCCAGCATTTT. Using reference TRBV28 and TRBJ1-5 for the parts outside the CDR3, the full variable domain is DVKVTQSSRYLVKRTGEKVFLECVQDMDHENMFWYRQDPGLGLRLIYFSYDVKMKEKGDIPEGYSVSREKKERFSLILESASTNQTSMYLCASRPGQAGNQPQHFGDGTRLSIL.

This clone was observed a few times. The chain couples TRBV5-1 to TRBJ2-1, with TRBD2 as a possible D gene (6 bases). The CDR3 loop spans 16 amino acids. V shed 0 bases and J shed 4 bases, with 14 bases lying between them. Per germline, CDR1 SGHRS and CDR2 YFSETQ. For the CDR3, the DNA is TGCGCCAGCAGCTTGGCCCCCGGCGGGGTTTACAATGAGCAGTTCTTC. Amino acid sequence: CASSLAPGGVYNEQFF.

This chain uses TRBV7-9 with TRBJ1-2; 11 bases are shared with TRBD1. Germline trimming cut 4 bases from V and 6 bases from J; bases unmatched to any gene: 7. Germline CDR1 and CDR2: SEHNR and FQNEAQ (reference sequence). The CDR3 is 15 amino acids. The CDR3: CASSSSRDRGDGYTF. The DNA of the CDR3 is TGTGCCAGCAGCTCGTCCCGGGACAGGGGGGATGGCTACACCTTC. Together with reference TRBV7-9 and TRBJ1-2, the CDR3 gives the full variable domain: DTGVSQNPRHKITKRGQNVTFRCDPISEHNRLYWYRQTLGQGPEFLTYFQNEAQLEKSRLLSDRFSAERPKGSFSTLEIQRTEQGDSAMYLCASSSSRDRGDGYTFGSGTRLTVV.

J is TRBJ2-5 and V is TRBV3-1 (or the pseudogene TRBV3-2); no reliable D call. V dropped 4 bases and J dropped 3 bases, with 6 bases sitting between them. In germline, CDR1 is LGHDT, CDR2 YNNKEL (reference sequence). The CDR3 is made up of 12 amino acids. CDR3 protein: CASSRAEETQYF. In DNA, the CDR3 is TGTGCCAGCAGCCGAGCTGAAGAGACCCAGTACTTC.

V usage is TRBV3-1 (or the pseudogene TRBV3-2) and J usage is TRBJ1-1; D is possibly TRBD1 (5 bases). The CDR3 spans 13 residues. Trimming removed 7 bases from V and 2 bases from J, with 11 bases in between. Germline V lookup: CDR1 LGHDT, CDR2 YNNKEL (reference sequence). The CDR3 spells CASTLGLNTEAFF. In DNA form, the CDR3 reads TGTGCCAGCACCCTGGGGCTCAACACTGAAGCTTTCTTT.

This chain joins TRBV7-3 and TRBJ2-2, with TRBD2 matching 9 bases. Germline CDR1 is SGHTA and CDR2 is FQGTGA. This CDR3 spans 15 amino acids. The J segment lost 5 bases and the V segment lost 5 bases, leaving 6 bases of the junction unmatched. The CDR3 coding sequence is TGTGCCAGCAGCCCCGCCCTAGCGGGAACCGGGGAGCTGTTTTTT. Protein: CASSPALAGTGELFF.

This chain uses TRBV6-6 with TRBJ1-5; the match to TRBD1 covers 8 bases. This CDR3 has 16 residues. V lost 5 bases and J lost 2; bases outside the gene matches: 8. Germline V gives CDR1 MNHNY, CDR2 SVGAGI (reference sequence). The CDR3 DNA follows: TGTGCCAGCAGTCCCGGACAGGGCGGAGGCAATCAGCCCCAGCATTTT. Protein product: CASSPGQGGGNQPQHF.

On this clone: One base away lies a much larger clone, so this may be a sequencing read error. CDR3 in DNA: TGTGCCAGCAGCTCCGGACTAGCGAGCGGGGAGCTGTTTTTT. This gives the protein CASSSGLASGELFF. The chain has TRBV7-2 and TRBJ2-2; TRBD2 matches 9 bases. From germline, CDR1 is SGHTA and CDR2 FQGNSA. V dropped 4 bases and J dropped 7; count of bases not matched to a gene: 4. The CDR3 loop spans 14 amino acids.

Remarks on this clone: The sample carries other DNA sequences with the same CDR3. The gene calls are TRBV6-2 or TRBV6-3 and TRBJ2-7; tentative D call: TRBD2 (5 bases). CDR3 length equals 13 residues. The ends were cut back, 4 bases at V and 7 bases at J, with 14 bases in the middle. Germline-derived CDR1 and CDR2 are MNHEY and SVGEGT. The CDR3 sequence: CASSSFGLGEQYF. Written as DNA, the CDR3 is TGTGCCAGCAGTTCCTTCGGACTGGGAGAGCAGTACTTC.

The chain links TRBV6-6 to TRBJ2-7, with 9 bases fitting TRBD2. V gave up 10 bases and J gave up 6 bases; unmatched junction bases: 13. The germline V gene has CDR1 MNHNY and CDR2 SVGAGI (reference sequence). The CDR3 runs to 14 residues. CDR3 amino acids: CATFPSGKGAEQYF. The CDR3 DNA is TGTGCCACCTTTCCTAGCGGGAAAGGGGCCGAGCAGTACTTC.

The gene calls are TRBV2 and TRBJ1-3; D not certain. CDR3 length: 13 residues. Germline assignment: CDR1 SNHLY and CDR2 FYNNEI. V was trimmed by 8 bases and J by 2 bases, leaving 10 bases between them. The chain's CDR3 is CASASVAGNTIYF. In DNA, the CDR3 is TGTGCCAGCGCGAGTGTTGCTGGAAACACCATATATTTT. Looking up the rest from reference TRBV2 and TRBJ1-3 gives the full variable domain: EPEVTQTPSHQVTQMGQEVILRCVPISNHLYFYWYRQILGQKVEFLVSFYNNEISEKSEIFDDQFSVERPDGSNFTLKIRSTKLEDSAMYFCASASVAGNTIYFGEGSWLTVV.

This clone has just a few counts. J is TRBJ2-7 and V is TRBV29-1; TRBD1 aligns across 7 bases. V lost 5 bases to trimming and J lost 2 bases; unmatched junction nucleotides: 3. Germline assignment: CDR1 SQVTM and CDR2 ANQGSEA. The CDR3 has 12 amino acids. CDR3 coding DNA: TGCAGCGTTAGACAGGGAGCCTACGAGCAGTACTTC. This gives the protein CSVRQGAYEQYF.

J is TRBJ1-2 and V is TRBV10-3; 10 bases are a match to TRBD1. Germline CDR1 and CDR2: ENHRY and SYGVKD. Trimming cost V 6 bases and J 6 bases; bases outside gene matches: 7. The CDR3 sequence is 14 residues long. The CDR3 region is CAIRAGQGVDGYTF. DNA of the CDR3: TGTGCCATCAGAGCCGGACAGGGGGTTGATGGCTACACCTTC.